This TCR beta chain derives from a study of beta chain features in type 1 diabetes. Study overall: Healthy donors and patients showed comparable age, gender and cell yields. Findings and limits, study-wide: Although PCR might favor shorter templates, it would do so equally in patients and controls. It was among patients, rather than healthy donors, that naive, central memory and Treg TCRB repertoires appeared more similar. People with Type 1 diabetes carried modestly yet significantly shorter TCRB CDR3s in all four CD4+ subsets.

Each population that was sorted was more than 95% pure. With V trimmed by 3 bases and J by 5 bases, 4 bases remained unmatched. CDR1 and CDR2 from the germline V gene are MDHEN and SYDVKM. This CDR3 is built from 13 residues. In the case of this clone: Its target is not known.

Since all of the isolated RNA was reverse transcribed, expressed TCRB transcripts were what got sequenced. TCRdb's table, derived via immunoSEQ multiplex PCR, lists solely in-frame clones and lacks some. The sample has about 710,000 clones, over 12% seen once. The TCR originated in a man younger than 35 with type 1 diabetes. Input material: naive CD4+ T cells from blood. The chain couples TRBV28 to TRBJ2-7; 7 bases line up with TRBD1. The CDR3 region is CASSLGQFNEQYF. The CDR3, as DNA: TGTGCCAGCAGTTTGGGACAGTTCAACGAGCAGTACTTC.